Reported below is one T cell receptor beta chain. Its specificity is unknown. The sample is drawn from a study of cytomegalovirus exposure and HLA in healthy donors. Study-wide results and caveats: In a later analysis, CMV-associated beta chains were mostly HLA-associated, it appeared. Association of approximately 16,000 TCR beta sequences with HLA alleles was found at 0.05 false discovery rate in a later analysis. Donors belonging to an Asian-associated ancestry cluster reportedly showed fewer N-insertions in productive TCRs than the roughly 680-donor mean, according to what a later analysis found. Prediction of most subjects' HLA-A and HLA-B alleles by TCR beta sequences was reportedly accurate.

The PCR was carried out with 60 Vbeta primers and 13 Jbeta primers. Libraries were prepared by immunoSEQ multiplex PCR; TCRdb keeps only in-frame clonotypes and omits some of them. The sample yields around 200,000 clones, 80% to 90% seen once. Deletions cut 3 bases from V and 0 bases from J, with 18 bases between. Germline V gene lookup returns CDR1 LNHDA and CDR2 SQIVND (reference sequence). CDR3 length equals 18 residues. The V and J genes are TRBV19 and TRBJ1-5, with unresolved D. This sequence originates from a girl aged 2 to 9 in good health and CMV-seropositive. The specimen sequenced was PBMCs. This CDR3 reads CASSIAGRYLYSNQPQHF. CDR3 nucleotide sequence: TGTGCCAGTAGTATTGCCGGCAGGTACCTTTATAGCAATCAGCCCCAGCATTTT.